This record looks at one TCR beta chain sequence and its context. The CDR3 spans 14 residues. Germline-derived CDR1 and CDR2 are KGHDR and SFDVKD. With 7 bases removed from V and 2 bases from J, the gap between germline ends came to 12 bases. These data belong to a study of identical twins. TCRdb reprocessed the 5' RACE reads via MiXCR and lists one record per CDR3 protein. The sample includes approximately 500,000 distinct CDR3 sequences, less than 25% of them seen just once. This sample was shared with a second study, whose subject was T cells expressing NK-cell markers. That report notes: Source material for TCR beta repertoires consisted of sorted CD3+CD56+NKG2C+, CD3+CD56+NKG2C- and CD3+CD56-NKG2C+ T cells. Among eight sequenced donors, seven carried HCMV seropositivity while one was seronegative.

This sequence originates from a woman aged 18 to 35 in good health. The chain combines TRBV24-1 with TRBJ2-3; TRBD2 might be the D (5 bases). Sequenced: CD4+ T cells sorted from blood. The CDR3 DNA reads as TGTGCCACCAGAGGGAGAGGGAACACAGATACGCAGTATTTT. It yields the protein CATRGRGNTDTQYF.